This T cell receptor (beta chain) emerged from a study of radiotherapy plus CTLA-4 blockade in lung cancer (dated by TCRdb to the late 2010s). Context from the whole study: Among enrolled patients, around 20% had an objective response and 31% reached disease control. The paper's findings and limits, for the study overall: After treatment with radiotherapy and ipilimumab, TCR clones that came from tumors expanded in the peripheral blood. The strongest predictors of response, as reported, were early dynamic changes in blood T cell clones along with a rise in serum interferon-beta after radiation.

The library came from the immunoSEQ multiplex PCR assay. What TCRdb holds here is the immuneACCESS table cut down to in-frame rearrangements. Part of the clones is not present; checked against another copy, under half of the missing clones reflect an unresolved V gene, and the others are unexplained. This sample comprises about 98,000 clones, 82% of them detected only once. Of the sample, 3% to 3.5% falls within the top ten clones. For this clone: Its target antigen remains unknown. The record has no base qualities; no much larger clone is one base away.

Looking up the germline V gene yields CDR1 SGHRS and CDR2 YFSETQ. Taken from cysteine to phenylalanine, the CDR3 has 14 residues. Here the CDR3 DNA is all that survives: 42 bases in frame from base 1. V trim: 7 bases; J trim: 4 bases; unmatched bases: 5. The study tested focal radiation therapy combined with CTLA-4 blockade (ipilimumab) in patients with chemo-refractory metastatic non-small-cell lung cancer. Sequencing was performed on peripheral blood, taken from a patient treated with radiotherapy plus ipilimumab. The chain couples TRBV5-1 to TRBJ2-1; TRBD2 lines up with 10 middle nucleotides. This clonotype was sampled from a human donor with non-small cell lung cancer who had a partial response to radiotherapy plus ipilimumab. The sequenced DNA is TGCGCCAGCCAGACTAGCGGGCCTTACAATGAGCAGTTCTTC. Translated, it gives CASQTSGPYNEQFF.